This T cell receptor (beta chain) derives from a study of PD-L1 blockade in urothelial cancer. For the study at large: At some point between 2013 and 2015, patients got going on atezolizumab, taking 1,200 mg intravenously every 3 weeks.

Time point here: pretreatment peripheral blood. The germline V gene has CDR1 MNHEY and CDR2 SVGAGI. CDR3 size: 14 residues. Trimming shortened V by 8 bases and J by 4 bases, and 17 bases separated the two germline ends. Using immunoSEQ multiplex PCR, the repertoire was profiled, and TCRdb retains in-frame clones only, with some absent. The profile shows tens of thousands of clones, approximately 87% of them singletons. This TCR was sampled from a man aged 55 to 70 with urothelial cancer. The source was PBMCs, collected around atezolizumab (anti-PD-L1) treatment. V usage is TRBV6-5 and J usage is TRBJ1-2; D possibly corresponds to TRBD1 (5 bases). The CDR3 loop is CASSQWGDTYGYTF. CDR3 in DNA: TGTGCCAGCTCTCAATGGGGGGATACCTATGGCTACACCTTC.